This T cell receptor beta chain was recovered during a study of blood T cell repertoires in COVID-19. Study in general: T cells, B-cell-depleted T cells, or PBMCs provided the cDNA or gDNA that served as material.

In this sample, this clone turned up many times. Seattle patient enrollment occurred during active infection, with longitudinal follow-up thereafter. CDR1 is MGHRA and CDR2 is YSYEKL in the germline V gene. Trimming stripped 8 bases from V and 3 bases from J, with 16 bases between. The CDR3 loop spans 14 amino acids. How the authors handled the data: Amplification of reference gene primers provided the estimated nucleated cell counts. Clones were sequenced by immunoSEQ multiplex PCR, and TCRdb holds only the in-frame ones, with some missing. That table furnishes V, J and clone size, whereas the DNA furnished D and trimming. Among approximately 290,000 clones listed, about 90% were seen once.

The source material was peripheral blood. The V gene is TRBV4-1, the J gene TRBJ1-1; D not resolved. This clonotype was sampled from a woman in her 30s with COVID-19, enrolled during active disease. CDR3 protein: CASSPRLRDTEAFF. CDR3 coding DNA: TGCGCCAGCTCGCCTAGACTCAGAGACACTGAAGCTTTCTTT.